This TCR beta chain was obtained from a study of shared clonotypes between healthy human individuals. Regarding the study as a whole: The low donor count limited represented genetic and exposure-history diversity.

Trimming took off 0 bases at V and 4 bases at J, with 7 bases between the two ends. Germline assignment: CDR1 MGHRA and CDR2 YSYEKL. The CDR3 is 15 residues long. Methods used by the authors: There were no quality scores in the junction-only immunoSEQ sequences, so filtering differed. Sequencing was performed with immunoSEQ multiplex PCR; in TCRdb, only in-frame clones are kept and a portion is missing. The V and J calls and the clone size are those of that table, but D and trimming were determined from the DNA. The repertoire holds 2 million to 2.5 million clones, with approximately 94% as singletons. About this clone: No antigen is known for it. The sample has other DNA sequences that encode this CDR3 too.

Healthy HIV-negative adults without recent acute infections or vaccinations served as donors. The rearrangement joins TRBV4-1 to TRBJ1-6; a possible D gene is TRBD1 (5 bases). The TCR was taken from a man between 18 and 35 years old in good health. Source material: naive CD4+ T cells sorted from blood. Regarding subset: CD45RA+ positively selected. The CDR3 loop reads CASSQEAGYNSPLHF. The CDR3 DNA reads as TGCGCCAGCAGCCAAGAGGCAGGGTATAATTCACCCCTCCACTTT.